These 30 T cell receptor beta chains came from one sample sequenced in a study of cytomegalovirus exposure and HLA in healthy donors. Amplification used 60 Vbeta primers and 13 Jbeta primers. TCRdb's table, derived via immunoSEQ multiplex PCR, lists solely in-frame clones and lacks some. The clone table shows approximately 170,000 clones, with the ten largest holding roughly 0.83%. Material: PBMCs. The receptors originated from a woman between 18 and 29 years old in good health and CMV-seropositive.

This chain joins TRBV6-1 and TRBJ1-1; 9 bases fit TRBD1. CDR1 is MNHNS, CDR2 SASEGT, per germline. J was trimmed by 9 bases and V by 11 bases; bases with no gene match: 10. This CDR3 spans 12 amino acids. CDR3 protein: CAGTGTGRKAFF. For the CDR3, the DNA is TGTGCCGGCACCGGGACAGGGAGGAAAGCTTTCTTT.

This chain joins TRBV14 and TRBJ2-2; maybe TRBD1 (6 bases). Germline V CDR1 and CDR2: SGHDN, FVKESK. The CDR3 has 15 residues. Trimming removed 5 bases at V and 3 bases at J, with 13 bases between. The CDR3 DNA follows: TGTGCCAGCAGCGGACGACAGGATTACACCGGGGAGCTGTTTTTT. It specifies CASSGRQDYTGELFF. The whole variable domain, filled in from reference TRBV14 and TRBJ2-2, reads EAGVTQFPSHSVIEKGQTVTLRCDPISGHDNLYWYRRVMGKEIKFLLHFVKESKQDESGMPNNRFLAERTGGTYSTLKVQPAELEDSGVYFCASSGRQDYTGELFFGEGSRLTVL.

As to this clone: An end of the junction differs from the germline gene, which may be a read error. This sequence joins TRBV7-2 and TRBJ1-1; D not certain. Germline V CDR1 and CDR2: SGHTA, FQGNSA. The CDR3 totals 13 residues. The CDR3 region is CASSLDIYTEAFF. CDR3 nucleotides: TGTGCCAGCAGTTTAGACATTTACACTGAAGCTTTCTTT. Looking up the rest from reference TRBV7-2 and TRBJ1-1 gives the full variable domain: GAGVSQSPSNKVTEKGKDVELRCDPISGHTALYWYRQSLGQGLEFLIYFQGNSAPDKSGLPSDRFSAERTGGSVSTLTIQRTQQEDSAVYLCASSLDIYTEAFFGQGTRLTVV.

The rearrangement uses TRBV19 and TRBJ2-1; the D gene is possibly TRBD2 (6 bases). Trimming removed 1 base from V and 2 bases from J, with 6 bases in between. The CDR3 sequence is 14 residues long. Germline CDR1 LNHDA, CDR2 SQIVND (reference sequence). CDR3 region: CASSIGGAYNEQFF. CDR3 bases: TGTGCCAGTAGTATAGGGGGGGCCTACAATGAGCAGTTCTTC.

The chain carries TRBV4-1 and TRBJ1-4; D remains unclear. V shed 0 bases and J shed 8 bases, with 13 bases lying between them. Germline V lookup: CDR1 MGHRA, CDR2 YSYEKL. The CDR3 has 15 residues. CDR3 DNA: TGCGCCAGCAGCCAAGAGCGGAGGTCGTGGGAAAAACTGTTTTTT. This codes for CASSQERRSWEKLFF.

The V gene is TRBV5-4, the J gene TRBJ1-1; D may be TRBD1 (5 bases). This CDR3 region has 15 residues. V lost 0 bases to trimming and J lost 3 bases, with 12 bases between them. Germline V gene lookup returns CDR1 SGHNT and CDR2 YYREEE (reference sequence). The CDR3 spells CASSLGTLGDTEAFF. CDR3 nucleotides: TGTGCCAGCAGCTTGGGGACATTAGGGGACACTGAAGCTTTCTTT.

In DNA, the CDR3 is TGTGCCAGCAGTGTCCCGGGAGTTAATGAAAAACTGTTTTTT. Protein: CASSVPGVNEKLFF. The J gene is TRBJ1-4, the V gene TRBV25-1, with D hard to call. With 4 bases removed from V and 4 bases from J, the gap between germline ends came to 10 bases. Germline values: CDR1 MGHDK, CDR2 SYGVNS. This CDR3 spans 14 amino acids.

The chain carries TRBV6-6 and TRBJ1-1, with TRBD1 as a possible D gene (6 bases). The CDR3 loop spans 15 amino acids. The V gene's germline CDR1 is MNHNY and CDR2 SVGAGI (reference sequence). The V and J ends lost 4 bases and 1 base respectively, with 13 bases between them. Here the CDR3 DNA reads TGTGCCAGCAGTTTCTTAGGGACACCGAACACTGAAGCTTTCTTT. Amino acids: CASSFLGTPNTEAFF.

This rearrangement joins TRBV11-2 to TRBJ2-3, with 10 bases that match TRBD2. This CDR3 has 15 amino acids. Trimming at V came to 4 bases and at J to 0 bases, leaving 1 base not matched to a gene. Per germline, CDR1 SGHAT and CDR2 FQNNGV. CDR3 DNA: TGTGCCAGCAGCTCGACTAGCGGGAGCACAGATACGCAGTATTTT. It is translated as CASSSTSGSTDTQYF. Supplemented by reference TRBV11-2 and TRBJ2-3, the full variable domain reads EAGVAQSPRYKIIEKRQSVAFWCNPISGHATLYWYQQILGQGPKLLIQFQNNGVVDDSQLPKDRFSAERLKGVDSTLKIQPAKLEDSAVYLCASSSTSGSTDTQYFGPGTRLTVL.

V is TRBV7-9 and J is TRBJ1-2; D may be TRBD1 (5 bases). CDR3 length: 14 amino acids. V was pared by 2 bases and J by 2 bases, with 9 bases between. CDR1 SEHNR and CDR2 FQNEAQ come from the germline V gene (reference sequence). This CDR3 is CASSLSPGNYGYTF. DNA of the CDR3: TGTGCCAGCAGCTTAAGTCCAGGGAACTATGGCTACACCTTC.

The rearrangement uses TRBV5-8 and TRBJ2-2; 12 bases agree with TRBD2. CDR1 SGHTS and CDR2 YDEGEE come from the germline V gene. This CDR3 has 17 residues. V was pared by 0 bases and J by 6 bases, with 6 bases of the junction left unmatched. The CDR3 bases are TGTGCCAGCAGCTTGGAGCGCGCTAGCGGGAGGGCCGGGGAGCTGTTTTTT. Translating it yields CASSLERASGRAGELFF.

V usage is TRBV6-5 and J usage is TRBJ1-2; no clear D. The germline gives CDR1 MNHEY, CDR2 SVGAGI. The CDR3 has 14 residues. Deletions cut 0 bases from V and 1 base from J, with 6 bases between. The DNA for the CDR3 is TGTGCCAGCAGTTACTCACCCAGTAACTATGGCTACACCTTC. Translating it yields CASSYSPSNYGYTF.

V usage is TRBV5-1 and J usage is TRBJ1-2, with TRBD1 matching over 10 bases. The CDR3 totals 15 residues. J lost 5 bases, V lost 3 bases, and 7 bases had no gene match. Germline CDR1 SGHRS, CDR2 YFSETQ. The CDR3, as DNA: TGCGCCAGCAGCTACGGGACAGGGGTGCGGTATGGCTACACCTTC. Translation: CASSYGTGVRYGYTF.

The chain has TRBV9 and TRBJ1-3; 7 nucleotides line up with TRBD1. The CDR3 totals 14 residues. The V gene end was trimmed by 3 bases and the J gene end by 9 bases; junction bases not matched to a gene: 9. Germline V gene sequence: CDR1 SGDLS, CDR2 YYNGEE. The CDR3 is CASSAGTETGTIYF. The DNA for the CDR3 is TGTGCCAGCAGCGCCGGGACAGAGACGGGCACCATATATTTT.

This rearrangement joins TRBV2 to TRBJ2-2, with D tentatively TRBD1 (5 bases). V was shortened by 1 base and J by 5 bases, with 5 bases between the two germline ends. The CDR3 is made up of 13 amino acids. The V gene's germline CDR1 is SNHLY and CDR2 FYNNEI. The CDR3 protein is CASSEGTTGELFF. As DNA, the CDR3 is TGTGCCAGCAGTGAAGGGACAACCGGGGAGCTGTTTTTT.

V usage is TRBV4-1 and J usage is TRBJ1-1; no definite D call. Trimming took off 1 base at V and 1 base at J, with 22 bases between the two ends. This CDR3 is built from 19 residues. CDR1 is MGHRA, CDR2 YSYEKL, per germline. CDR3 sequence: CASSQGLFRLGRQNTEAFF. The CDR3 DNA reads as TGCGCCAGCAGCCAAGGGCTCTTTAGGCTGGGGAGGCAGAACACTGAAGCTTTCTTT.

V is TRBV19 and J is TRBJ2-2; TRBD2 agrees at 14 bases. Germline V gene data show CDR1 as LNHDA and CDR2 as SQIVND (reference sequence). The CDR3 runs to 18 residues. Unmatched junction bases numbered 6, after V lost 4 bases and J lost 2 bases. The CDR3 DNA sequence: TGTGCCAGTAGTACCGGGACTAGCGGGAGAATTAACACCGGGGAGCTGTTTTTT. Its protein product is CASSTGTSGRINTGELFF. The full variable domain, with the rest looked up from reference TRBV19 and TRBJ2-2, is DGGITQSPKYLFRKEGQNVTLSCEQNLNHDAMYWYRQDPGQGLRLIYYSQIVNDFQKGDIAEGYSVSREKKESFPLTVTSAQKNPTAFYLCASSTGTSGRINTGELFFGEGSRLTVL.

The chain has TRBV19 and TRBJ2-2; D perhaps matches TRBD1 (6 bases). V gave up 5 bases and J gave up 5 bases, with 12 bases separating them. The germline gives CDR1 LNHDA, CDR2 SQIVND (reference sequence). The CDR3 has 14 amino acids. The chain's CDR3 is CASSADRWTGELFF. The CDR3 nucleotides read TGTGCCAGTAGTGCGGACAGATGGACCGGGGAGCTGTTTTTT.

V usage is TRBV6-5 and J usage is TRBJ1-2; no definite D call. Germline assignment: CDR1 MNHEY and CDR2 SVGAGI. The CDR3 runs 13 residues. Trimming shortened V by 5 bases and J by 3 bases, and 10 bases separated the two germline ends. Here the CDR3 reads CASSEKGDYGYTF. CDR3 nucleotides: TGTGCCAGCAGTGAGAAGGGAGACTATGGCTACACCTTC.

The chain combines TRBV6-6 with TRBJ2-1; D is perhaps TRBD2 (6 bases). Between the trimmed V and J ends, which lost 7 bases and 10 bases, there was a span of 23 bases. The V gene's germline CDR1 is MNHNY and CDR2 SVGAGI (reference sequence). The CDR3 totals 15 residues. The CDR3 DNA is TGTGCCAGCATTTCGGGACTCCGAACCTCCTACGAGCAGTTCTTC. Its protein product is CASISGLRTSYEQFF.

The rearrangement joins TRBV10-2 to TRBJ2-5; 8 bases agree with TRBD2. The J call could be wrong; TRBJ2-7 is a better fit for the DNA end. CDR1 and CDR2 (germline): WSHSY, SAAADI. The CDR3 is 16 residues long. CDR3 protein: CASSTMAGGGLYEQYF. CDR3 nucleotide sequence: TGCGCCAGCAGTACTATGGCGGGGGGAGGCCTCTACGAGCAGTACTTC.

V usage is TRBV19 and J usage is TRBJ1-4, with a possible D match to TRBD1 (5 bases). This CDR3 has 18 residues. V was trimmed by 11 bases and J by 0 bases, leaving 25 bases between them. Germline CDR1 and CDR2: LNHDA and SQIVND (reference sequence). The CDR3 DNA sequence: TGTGCCCGGGAGCTGGGGCAGGACGACGTGGCAACTAATGAAAAACTGTTTTTT. It translates to CARELGQDDVATNEKLFF.

The chain uses TRBV4-1 and TRBJ2-7, with 7 nucleotides matching TRBD1. Germline CDR1 MGHRA, CDR2 YSYEKL. CDR3 size: 15 residues. J lost 3 bases, V lost 6 bases, and 11 bases had no gene match. In DNA, the CDR3 is TGCGCCAGCAGAGCGTTGCCGGGACAGTACTACGAGCAGTACTTC. It yields the protein CASRALPGQYYEQYF.

This chain connects TRBV7-3 to TRBJ1-1; 9 positions agree with TRBD1. Germline V gene lookup returns CDR1 SGHTA and CDR2 FQGTGA. V gave up 8 bases and J gave up 5 bases; unmatched junction bases: 0. The CDR3 extends over 11 amino acids. As DNA, the CDR3 is TGTGCCAGCGGGACAGGGACTGAAGCTTTCTTT. This encodes CASGTGTEAFF.

V is TRBV30 and J is TRBJ2-3, with D possibly matching TRBD1 (7 bases). Trimming cost V 0 bases and J 11 bases, with 18 bases left between them. CDR3 length equals 14 residues. Germline lookup yields CDR1 GTSNPN and CDR2 SVGIG (reference sequence). The CDR3 protein is CAWSVLSGGWEQYF. In DNA form, the CDR3 reads TGTGCCTGGAGTGTATTATCAGGGGGGTGGGAGCAGTATTTT.

The chain joins TRBV5-1 to TRBJ2-1; D unclear. V lost 0 bases, J lost 0 bases, and 7 bases lay in between. The CDR3 runs 15 residues. Germline V gene sequence: CDR1 SGHRS, CDR2 YFSETQ. The CDR3 reads CASSLVVLSYNEQFF. Written as DNA, the CDR3 is TGCGCCAGCAGCTTGGTCGTACTCTCCTACAATGAGCAGTTCTTC.

V usage is TRBV5-1 and J usage is TRBJ2-1; 10 bases map to TRBD1. Germline CDR1 and CDR2: SGHRS and YFSETQ. V dropped 1 base and J dropped 7; count of bases not matched to a gene: 2. This CDR3 contains 14 residues. The CDR3 sequence: CASSLWTGGNEQFF. The DNA of the CDR3 is TGCGCCAGCAGCTTGTGGACAGGGGGGAATGAGCAGTTCTTC.

The J gene is TRBJ1-5, the V gene TRBV19; tentatively, D is TRBD1 (5 bases). Germline V gene sequence: CDR1 LNHDA, CDR2 SQIVND (reference sequence). The germline V and J ends were trimmed by 6 bases and 8 bases, with 11 bases remaining between them. This CDR3 comprises 12 residues. CDR3 sequence reads: CASSLRDEPQHF. In DNA, the CDR3 is TGTGCCAGTAGCCTCAGGGATGAGCCCCAGCATTTT.

This chain links TRBV14 with TRBJ2-2, with a weak D call TRBD1 (5 bases). From germline, CDR1 is SGHDN and CDR2 FVKESK. The CDR3 extends over 15 amino acids. V gave up 1 base and J gave up 5 bases, with 11 bases separating them. The CDR3 coding sequence is TGTGCCAGCAGCCAAGTTCAGGGTAGGACCGGGGAGCTGTTTTTT. This gives the protein CASSQVQGRTGELFF.

J is TRBJ1-2 and V is TRBV6-1, with D tentatively TRBD1 (6 bases). CDR3 length equals 13 residues. In germline, CDR1 is MNHNS, CDR2 SASEGT. The germline V and J ends were trimmed by 8 bases and 4 bases, with 14 bases remaining between them. The CDR3 nucleotides read TGTGCCAGCGAGAAACAGGGCTTCTATGGCTACACCTTC. It is translated as CASEKQGFYGYTF.